Following are 18 T cell receptor beta chains from one sample sequenced in a study of lung T cells in sarcoidosis with Löfgren's syndrome. TCRdb reprocessed the reads via MiXCR and lists one record per CDR3 protein. The top ten hold 4.1% of the sample, which has roughly 20,000 distinct CDR3 sequences, roughly 21% seen once. Sequencing was carried out using CD4+ T cells from PBMCs. These receptors were obtained from a human donor with sarcoidosis (Löfgren's syndrome or another form), or a control subject (not recorded which).

This clonotype is categorized as medium-sized. The rearrangement joins TRBV6-2 or TRBV6-3 to TRBJ2-7; 9 nucleotides align to TRBD1. The germline V gene encodes CDR1 MNHEY and CDR2 SVGEGT. The CDR3 length is 16 residues. The V segment lost 7 bases and the J segment 0 bases; nucleotides outside the gene matches: 10. Here the CDR3 reads CASTEGGQGHSYEQYF. The CDR3 bases are TGTGCCAGCACCGAAGGGGGACAGGGTCACTCCTACGAGCAGTACTTC.

This clonotype was counted a few times. V gene TRBV2 combines with J gene TRBJ2-1, with 16 bases aligning to TRBD2. This CDR3 is built from 19 residues. The V gene end was trimmed by 2 bases and the J gene end by 0 bases; junction bases not matched to a gene: 4. Per the germline V gene, CDR1 is SNHLY and CDR2 is FYNNEI. CDR3: CASSETGLAGGPSYNEQFF. As DNA, the CDR3 is TGTGCCAGCAGTGAAACGGGACTAGCGGGAGGGCCCTCCTACAATGAGCAGTTCTTC.

This clonotype has ten or more counts. This chain joins TRBV7-9 and TRBJ2-3; a possible D gene is TRBD1 (7 bases). Germline V lookup: CDR1 SEHNR, CDR2 FQNEAQ (reference sequence). Trimming took 1 base from V and 6 from J, leaving 11 bases between them. CDR3 length equals 14 residues. CDR3 sequence reads: CASSLGQGGDTQYF. The CDR3 DNA is TGTGCCAGCAGCTTAGGACAGGGAGGTGATACGCAGTATTTT.

This clonotype was counted many times. This rearrangement joins TRBV24-1 to TRBJ2-3; possible D gene TRBD1, 5 bases. The ends were cut back, 0 bases at V and 2 bases at J, with 11 bases in the middle. The CDR3 covers 16 residues. From germline, CDR1 is KGHDR and CDR2 SFDVKD. The chain's CDR3 is CATSDLNPDNTDTQYF. CDR3 sequence (DNA): TGTGCCACCAGTGATTTGAATCCGGACAACACAGATACGCAGTATTTT.

This clonotype counts as medium-sized (0.01 to 0.1%). The J gene is TRBJ2-2, the V gene TRBV20-1, with D maybe TRBD2 (6 bases). Germline V gene data show CDR1 as DFQATT and CDR2 as SNEGSKA (reference sequence). Deletions cut 6 bases from V and 5 bases from J, with 10 bases between. This CDR3 comprises 12 residues. The CDR3 DNA reads as TGCAGTGCCCTTCGGGAGACCGGGGAGCTGTTTTTT. Translating gives CSALRETGELFF.

The chain combines TRBV28 with TRBJ2-3; 9 bases align to TRBD1. The junction had 10 bases not matched to a gene; V was cut back by 6 bases and J by 3 bases. CDR1 MDHEN and CDR2 SYDVKM come from the germline V gene. The CDR3 consists of 16 residues. The CDR3 region is CASSSICDRGTDTQYF. Written as DNA, the CDR3 is TGTGCCAGCAGCTCAATCTGTGACAGGGGGACAGATACGCAGTATTTT.

Notes on this clonotype: This may arise from a read error, as a much more abundant clone is one base away. The rearrangement joins TRBV3-1 to TRBJ2-7, with TRBD2 identical over 10 bases. CDR3 length equals 15 residues. Germline CDR1 LGHDT, CDR2 YNNKEL (reference sequence). The V gene end was trimmed by 4 bases and the J gene end by 4 bases; junction bases not matched to a gene: 7. The CDR3 DNA reads as TGTGCCAGCAGCCGAACTAGCGGGGTGATATACGAGCAGTACTTC. It translates to CASSRTSGVIYEQYF.

This clonotype was observed at least ten times. The chain carries TRBV10-3 and TRBJ2-3; the D gene could be TRBD1 or TRBD2 (5 bases each). Trimming removed 11 bases from V and 2 bases from J, with 17 bases in between. CDR1 and CDR2 from the germline V gene are ENHRY and SYGVKD. The CDR3 covers 14 residues. This chain's CDR3 is CASSNQGVTDTQYF. In nucleotides, the CDR3 is TGTGCCTCCTCGAACCAGGGAGTCACAGATACGCAGTATTTT.

By frequency in the sample, this clonotype is medium-sized. The CDR3 loop is CASSRRTDTQYF. The CDR3 coding sequence is TGTGCCAGCAGCCGACGGACAGATACGCAGTATTTT. J is TRBJ2-3 and V is TRBV28; D is ambiguous. The V gene lost 6 bases and the J gene lost 3 bases, with 7 bases spanning the gap. The CDR3 has 12 amino acids. In germline, CDR1 is MDHEN, CDR2 SYDVKM.

This clonotype was seen many times. V and J are TRBV3-1 and TRBJ2-3; D is perhaps TRBD1 or TRBD2 (5 bases each). V was pared by 5 bases and J by 2 bases, with 8 bases between. This CDR3 is built from 13 residues. CDR1 and CDR2 (germline): LGHDT, YNNKEL (reference sequence). This CDR3 reads CASSGGSTDTQYF. For the CDR3, the DNA is TGTGCCAGCAGCGGGGGTTCCACAGATACGCAGTATTTT.

This clonotype was detected ten times or more. The chain recombines TRBV28 with TRBJ1-6; D is unresolved. Looked up from germline, CDR1 is MDHEN and CDR2 is SYDVKM. V gave up 6 bases and J gave up 9 bases, with 12 bases separating them. The CDR3 consists of 13 residues. This CDR3 is CASRRGAGSPLHF. DNA of the CDR3: TGTGCCAGCAGACGGGGAGCGGGTTCACCCCTCCACTTT.

This clonotype was recorded many times. This rearrangement joins TRBV28 to TRBJ1-5, with TRBD1 identical over 8 bases. The CDR3 runs to 14 residues. Germline CDR1 is MDHEN and CDR2 is SYDVKM. V dropped 8 bases and J dropped 6; count of bases not matched to a gene: 9. The CDR3 region is CASRDRSGFQPQHF. The CDR3 coding sequence is TGTGCCAGCCGGGACAGGTCGGGATTTCAGCCCCAGCATTTT.

Note on this clonotype: A single base separates this from a much larger clone, so it may be a read error. The chain carries TRBV18 and TRBJ2-1, with D unresolved. Germline V gene sequence: CDR1 KGHSH, CDR2 LQKENI. The length of the CDR3 is 15 residues. V was clipped by 6 bases and J by 2 bases, with 14 bases between them. The CDR3 DNA reads TGTGCCAGCTCGGACGTAAGGATACCCTACAATGAGCAGTTCTTC. It specifies CASSDVRIPYNEQFF.

The chain carries TRBV29-1 and TRBJ2-7, with D hard to call. Germline V gives CDR1 SQVTM, CDR2 ANQGSEA. The CDR3 totals 11 residues. V was trimmed by 4 bases and J by 3 bases, leaving 7 bases between them. The CDR3 nucleotides are TGCAGCGTTGGACAAAACTACGAGCAGTACTTC. This encodes CSVGQNYEQYF.

Within the sample, this clonotype is medium-sized (0.01 to 0.1%). CDR3 residues: CSARDPIKEDRLHGYTF. The CDR3 coding sequence is TGCAGTGCTAGAGATCCGATCAAGGAGGACAGGCTACATGGCTACACCTTC. The V call is TRBV20-1, the J call TRBJ1-2, with 7 bases lining up with TRBD1. Germline V lookup: CDR1 DFQATT, CDR2 SNEGSKA (reference sequence). The length of the CDR3 is 17 residues. With 0 bases clipped from V and 6 bases from J, the junction kept 16 bases outside the gene matches.

V is TRBV4-2 and J is TRBJ2-1; D may be TRBD2 (5 bases). In germline, CDR1 is LGHNA, CDR2 YNFKEQ. Deletions cut 1 base from V and 5 bases from J, with 12 bases between. The CDR3 has 15 residues. The CDR3 sequence: CASSQGLALNNEQFF. Here the CDR3 DNA reads TGTGCCAGCAGCCAAGGGTTAGCGTTGAACAATGAGCAGTTCTTC.

This clonotype was observed many times. The gene calls are TRBV5-1 and TRBJ1-1, with a possible D match to TRBD1 (5 bases). Trimming pared 0 bases from V and 1 base from J, leaving 13 bases between. This CDR3 contains 16 residues. CDR1 and CDR2 (germline): SGHRS, YFSETQ. The CDR3 nucleotides read TGCGCCAGCAGCTTGGATGGGGCTGCGAAGAACACTGAAGCTTTCTTT. Translated: CASSLDGAAKNTEAFF.

This clonotype was counted a few times. This may be a read error, as it is one base from a much larger clone. The rearrangement uses TRBV18 and TRBJ2-5; a weak D match, TRBD1 (5 bases). Trimming took off 1 base at V and 7 bases at J, with 13 bases between the two ends. Germline CDR1 is KGHSH and CDR2 is LQKENI. This CDR3 is 14 amino acids long. CDR3 sequence (DNA): TGTGCCAGCTCACCACGGAACATGCAGGGGACCCAGTACTTC. Protein product: CASSPRNMQGTQYF.